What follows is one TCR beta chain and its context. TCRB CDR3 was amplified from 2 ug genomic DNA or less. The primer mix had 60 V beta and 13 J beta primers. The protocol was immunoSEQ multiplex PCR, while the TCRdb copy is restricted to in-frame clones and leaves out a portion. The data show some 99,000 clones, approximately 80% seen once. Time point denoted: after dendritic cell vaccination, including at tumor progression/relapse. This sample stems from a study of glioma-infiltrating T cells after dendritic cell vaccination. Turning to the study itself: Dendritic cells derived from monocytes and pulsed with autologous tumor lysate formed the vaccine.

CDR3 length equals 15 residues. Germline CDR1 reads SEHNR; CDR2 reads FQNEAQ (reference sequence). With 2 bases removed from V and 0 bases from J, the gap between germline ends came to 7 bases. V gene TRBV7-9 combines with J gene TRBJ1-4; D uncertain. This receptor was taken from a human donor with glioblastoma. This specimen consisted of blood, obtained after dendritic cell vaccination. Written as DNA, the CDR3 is TGTGCCAGCAGCTTAATCGCTACAACTAATGAAAAACTGTTTTTT. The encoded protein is CASSLIATTNEKLFF.